These 26 T cell receptor beta chains were all obtained from the same sample, sequenced in a study. Each CDR3 protein is one row after TCRdb ran MiXCR on the RT-PCR reads. Here the sample spans more than 600,000 distinct CDR3 sequences, approximately 15% being singletons. Sequencing used memory CD4+ T cells from blood. These TCRs come from a female donor in good health, serving as a healthy control.

This clonotype was seen a handful of times. The CDR3 spells CASKVTSFGETQYF. CDR3 nucleotide sequence: TGCGCCAGCAAAGTTACGTCCTTCGGGGAGACCCAGTACTTC. J is TRBJ2-5 and V is TRBV5-1; D is uncertain. The germline V and J ends were trimmed by 6 bases and 5 bases, with 17 bases remaining between them. The V gene's germline CDR1 is SGHRS and CDR2 YFSETQ. The CDR3 totals 14 residues.

The chain employs TRBV5-1 and TRBJ2-2, with no clear D. V was shortened by 0 bases and J by 3 bases, with 6 bases between the two germline ends. Germline V gene data show CDR1 as SGHRS and CDR2 as YFSETQ. CDR3 length: 14 residues. In DNA, the CDR3 is TGCGCCAGCAGCTTGGTACCACACACCGGGGAGCTGTTTTTT. Residues: CASSLVPHTGELFF.

The genes are TRBV12-3 or TRBV12-4 and TRBJ2-7; possible D gene TRBD1, 6 bases. This CDR3 comprises 15 residues. The V end lost 2 bases, the J end lost 5 bases, and 16 bases lay between the germline ends. The CDR3 nucleotides read TGTGCCAGCAGTTTATCAGGGGCGAGCGAAAACGAGCAGTACTTC. This gives the protein CASSLSGASENEQYF.

The table lists this clonotype with many counts. The genes are TRBV10-3 and TRBJ2-2; perhaps TRBD1 as D (5 bases). Trimming cost V 8 bases and J 0 bases, with 7 bases left between them. CDR1 ENHRY and CDR2 SYGVKD come from the germline V gene. The CDR3 is made up of 13 amino acids. The CDR3 coding sequence is TGTGCCATCGGGGCCCCGAACACCGGGGAGCTGTTTTTT. This translates into CAIGAPNTGELFF.

This clonotype was recorded a few times. The chain carries TRBV6-1 and TRBJ2-1; no definite D call. CDR1 is MNHNS and CDR2 is SASEGT in the germline V gene. V lost 2 bases, J lost 3 bases, and 8 bases lay in between. The CDR3 consists of 14 residues. The CDR3 is CASSERAVYNEQFF. CDR3 nucleotides: TGTGCCAGCAGTGAAAGGGCAGTCTACAATGAGCAGTTCTTC.

This clonotype was seen only a few times. The V gene is TRBV20-1, the J gene TRBJ1-2; 7 bases fit TRBD1. CDR3 length equals 17 residues. J gave up 4 bases and V 0 bases, and 14 bases lay outside the gene matches. Germline CDR1 reads DFQATT; CDR2 reads SNEGSKA (reference sequence). The CDR3 bases are TGCAGTGCTAGAGATCCAAGAATGGACAGGAGCTCCTATGGCTACACCTTC. Encoded protein: CSARDPRMDRSSYGYTF.

This clonotype appeared a few times. The chain combines TRBV7-9 with TRBJ2-7; D is uncertain. Germline V lookup: CDR1 SEHNR, CDR2 FQNEAQ (reference sequence). The V end lost 3 bases, the J end lost 5 bases, and 5 bases lay between the germline ends. The CDR3 totals 11 residues. The CDR3 region is CASSFIDEQYF. Written as DNA, the CDR3 is TGTGCCAGCAGCTTTATCGACGAGCAGTACTTC.

The sample holds many counts of this clonotype. The chain combines TRBV20-1 with TRBJ2-4; 7 nucleotides line up with TRBD1. J gave up 8 bases and V 0 bases, and 7 bases lay outside the gene matches. Germline V gene data show CDR1 as DFQATT and CDR2 as SNEGSKA (reference sequence). The CDR3 is made up of 14 amino acids. The CDR3 nucleotides read TGCAGTGCTAGAGATATCCAGGGGGTTGACATTCAGTACTTC. Translating gives CSARDIQGVDIQYF.

This clonotype was counted ten times or more. The chain combines TRBV20-1 with TRBJ2-7; D is perhaps TRBD2 (6 bases). The germline V gene has CDR1 DFQATT and CDR2 SNEGSKA (reference sequence). The CDR3 has 14 amino acids. V lost 0 bases, J lost 2 bases, and 11 bases lay in between. CDR3 residues: CSARERTTAYEQYF. The CDR3, as DNA: TGCAGTGCTAGAGAAAGGACTACAGCCTACGAGCAGTACTTC.

This clonotype showed up many times. This chain links TRBV20-1 with TRBJ2-3; 7 nucleotides match TRBD2. Germline values: CDR1 DFQATT, CDR2 SNEGSKA (reference sequence). V shed 2 bases and J 3 bases; nucleotides not matched to a gene: 14. The CDR3 covers 17 residues. The CDR3 DNA is TGCAGTGCTAGATACCTAGTGGCGGGAGACGGAACAGATACGCAGTATTTT. This gives the protein CSARYLVAGDGTDTQYF.

A few counts support this clonotype. This chain links TRBV6-6 with TRBJ1-1; 7 nucleotides align to TRBD1. J lost 2 bases, V lost 7 bases, and 4 bases had no gene match. The CDR3 totals 13 residues. Per the germline V gene, CDR1 is MNHNY and CDR2 is SVGAGI (reference sequence). CDR3 bases: TGTGCCAGCATACGGGACAGTAACACTGAAGCTTTCTTT. Its translation: CASIRDSNTEAFF.

This clonotype was observed a handful of times. The chain is built from TRBV20-1 and TRBJ1-1, with D possibly TRBD1 on 6 matching bases. The CDR3 runs to 14 residues. V lost 3 bases, J lost 5 bases, and 16 bases lay in between. The germline CDR1 and CDR2 sequences are DFQATT and SNEGSKA (reference sequence). Here the CDR3 DNA reads TGCAGTGCTAGCATGGGGGGCCCTTTTACTGAAGCTTTCTTT. Residues: CSASMGGPFTEAFF.

This clonotype was counted many times. The gene calls are TRBV20-1 and TRBJ1-2, with D possibly matching TRBD1 (5 bases). Trimming stripped 5 bases from V and 5 bases from J, with 12 bases between. The CDR3 loop spans 12 amino acids. Germline values: CDR1 DFQATT, CDR2 SNEGSKA (reference sequence). The chain's CDR3 is CSASRDLYGYTF. Written as DNA, the CDR3 is TGCAGTGCTTCCCGGGACCTATATGGCTACACCTTC.

The chain recombines TRBV7-9 with TRBJ1-3, with 12 nucleotides matching TRBD1. V was pared by 6 bases and J by 4 bases, with 7 bases of the junction left unmatched. This CDR3 spans 16 amino acids. Germline V gives CDR1 SEHNR, CDR2 FQNEAQ (reference sequence). In DNA, the CDR3 is TGTGCCAGCAGTTGGGACAGGGGGCGATTCGGAAACACCATATATTTT. Translated: CASSWDRGRFGNTIYF.

The rearrangement joins TRBV28 to TRBJ2-3; D is uncertain. V was trimmed by 7 bases and J by 2 bases, leaving 10 bases between them. The CDR3 has 13 amino acids. The germline gives CDR1 MDHEN, CDR2 SYDVKM. CDR3 sequence: CASTKALTDTQYF. Here the CDR3 DNA reads TGTGCCAGCACTAAGGCCCTCACAGATACGCAGTATTTT.

The CDR3 nucleotides read TGTGCCAGCAGTTACGCCTCCGCGGGGGGGGGGGCGAGAAACATTCAGTACTTC. Protein sequence: CASSYASAGGGARNIQYF. The chain combines TRBV6-5 with TRBJ2-4, with 9 bases lining up with TRBD2. The V and J ends lost 2 bases and 6 bases, in that order; junction bases with no gene match: 14. From germline, CDR1 is MNHEY and CDR2 SVGAGI. The CDR3 sequence is 18 residues long.

The chain joins TRBV6-5 to TRBJ1-2, with D tentatively TRBD1 (5 bases). V was pared by 1 base and J by 2 bases, with 8 bases between. Germline CDR1 is MNHEY and CDR2 is SVGAGI. This CDR3 has 14 amino acids. The CDR3 DNA is TGTGCCAGCAGTTACTATGACAGAAACTATGGCTACACCTTC. Protein: CASSYYDRNYGYTF.

This clonotype was counted at least ten times. CDR3 sequence: CASSHGGIEAFF. The CDR3 region has the DNA TGTGCCAGCAGTCACGGCGGGATTGAAGCTTTCTTT. The genes are TRBV12-3 or TRBV12-4 and TRBJ1-1, with D uncertain. The CDR3 has 12 amino acids. The ends were cut back, 5 bases at V and 7 bases at J, with 11 bases in the middle.

V usage is TRBV20-1 and J usage is TRBJ2-7, with D possibly matching TRBD2 (5 bases). The V end was cut by 6 bases, the J end by 2 bases, with 11 bases between. The length of the CDR3 is 12 residues. Germline V gene data show CDR1 as DFQATT and CDR2 as SNEGSKA (reference sequence). In DNA form, the CDR3 reads TGCAGTGCGTCCGGACTGACCTACGAGCAGTACTTC. It specifies CSASGLTYEQYF.

This clonotype showed up just a few times. The rearrangement links TRBV7-2 to TRBJ2-3; possible D gene TRBD2, 5 bases. The CDR3 is 15 amino acids. Germline CDR1 is SGHTA and CDR2 is FQGNSA. The V end was cut by 5 bases, the J end by 0 bases, with 12 bases between. CDR3 residues: CASSAGGTSTDTQYF. The CDR3 nucleotides are TGTGCCAGCAGCGCCGGAGGTACTAGCACAGATACGCAGTATTTT.

This sequence joins TRBV5-1 and TRBJ2-2; TRBD2 matches at 10 bases. J lost 4 bases, V lost 5 bases, and 8 bases had no gene match. Germline CDR1 SGHRS, CDR2 YFSETQ. The CDR3 is 16 amino acids. CDR3 residues: CASRPSGRAGTGELFF. CDR3 DNA: TGCGCCAGCAGACCGAGCGGGAGGGCCGGCACCGGGGAGCTGTTTTTT.

This clonotype was recorded a few times. The V gene is TRBV5-8, the J gene TRBJ1-5; tentative D call: TRBD1 (5 bases). Germline V gene sequence: CDR1 SGHTS, CDR2 YDEGEE. The V and J ends lost 4 bases and 3 bases respectively, with 11 bases between them. The CDR3 length is 14 residues. CDR3 bases: TGTGCCAGCAGCCCTGGACATAACAATCAGCCCCAGCATTTT. This codes for CASSPGHNNQPQHF.

This clonotype was picked up many times. This chain links TRBV5-6 with TRBJ1-5, with D hard to call. V lost 4 bases and J lost 0, with 8 bases in between. This CDR3 contains 14 residues. CDR1 and CDR2 (germline): SGHDT, YYEEEE. CDR3 sequence (DNA): TGTGCCAGCAGCCGTGATAGTAGCAATCAGCCCCAGCATTTT. It encodes CASSRDSSNQPQHF.

V usage is TRBV12-3 or TRBV12-4 and J usage is TRBJ2-7, with D perhaps TRBD2 (6 bases). Trimming pared 8 bases from V and 4 bases from J, leaving 15 bases between. CDR3 length: 13 residues. The CDR3 protein is CASSRGFKYEQYF. DNA of the CDR3: TGTGCCAGCTCGCGGGGTTTTAAATACGAGCAGTACTTC.

The chain joins TRBV5-1 to TRBJ2-2, with 8 bases aligning to TRBD2. The V segment lost 0 bases and the J segment 4 bases; nucleotides outside the gene matches: 11. From germline, CDR1 is SGHRS and CDR2 YFSETQ. The CDR3 runs to 18 residues. This CDR3 is CASSLDPGIAGLTGELFF. CDR3 bases: TGCGCCAGCAGCTTGGACCCGGGGATAGCGGGACTCACCGGGGAGCTGTTTTTT.

The CDR3: CASSIVLGLAGANTGELFF. In nucleotides, the CDR3 is TGTGCCAGTAGTATAGTCCTCGGACTAGCGGGAGCGAACACCGGGGAGCTGTTTTTT. The gene calls are TRBV19 and TRBJ2-2, with 13 bases that match TRBD2. Germline V gene sequence: CDR1 LNHDA, CDR2 SQIVND (reference sequence). Unmatched junction bases numbered 5, after V lost 1 base and J lost 0 bases. CDR3 size: 19 residues. The full variable domain, with the rest looked up from reference TRBV19 and TRBJ2-2, is DGGITQSPKYLFRKEGQNVTLSCEQNLNHDAMYWYRQDPGQGLRLIYYSQIVNDFQKGDIAEGYSVSREKKESFPLTVTSAQKNPTAFYLCASSIVLGLAGANTGELFFGEGSRLTVL.